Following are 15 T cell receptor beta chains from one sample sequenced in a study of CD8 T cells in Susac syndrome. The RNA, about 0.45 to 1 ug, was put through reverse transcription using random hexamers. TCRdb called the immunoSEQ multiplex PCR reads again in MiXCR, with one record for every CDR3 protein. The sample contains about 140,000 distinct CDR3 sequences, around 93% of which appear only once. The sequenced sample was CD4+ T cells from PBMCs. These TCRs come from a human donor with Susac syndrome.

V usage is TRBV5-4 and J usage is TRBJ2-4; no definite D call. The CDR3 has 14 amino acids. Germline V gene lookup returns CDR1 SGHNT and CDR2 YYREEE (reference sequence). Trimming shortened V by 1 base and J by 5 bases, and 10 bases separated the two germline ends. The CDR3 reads CASSLLGSENIQYF. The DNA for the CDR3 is TGTGCCAGCAGCTTGTTGGGCTCCGAAAACATTCAGTACTTC. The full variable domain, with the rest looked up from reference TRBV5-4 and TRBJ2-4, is ETGVTQSPTHLIKTRGQQVTLRCSSQSGHNTVSWYQQALGQGPQFIFQYYREEENGRGNFPPRFSGLQFPNYSSELNVNALELDDSALYLCASSLLGSENIQYFGAGTRLSVL.

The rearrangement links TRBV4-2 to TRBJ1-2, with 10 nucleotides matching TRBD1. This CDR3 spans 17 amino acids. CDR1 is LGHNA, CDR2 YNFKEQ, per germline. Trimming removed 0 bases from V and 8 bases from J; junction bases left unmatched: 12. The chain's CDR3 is CASSQDPSTGGAEGYTF. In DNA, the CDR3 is TGTGCCAGCAGCCAAGATCCCTCGACAGGGGGCGCGGAGGGCTACACCTTC.

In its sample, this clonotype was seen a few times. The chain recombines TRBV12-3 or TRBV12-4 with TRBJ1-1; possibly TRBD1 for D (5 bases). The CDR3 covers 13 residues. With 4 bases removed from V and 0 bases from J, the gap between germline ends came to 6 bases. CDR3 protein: CASSSGLNTEAFF. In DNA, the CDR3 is TGTGCCAGCAGTTCAGGGTTGAACACTGAAGCTTTCTTT.

Here the CDR3 DNA reads TGTGCTAGTGTACCGGGACAAAGCACAGATACGCAGTATTTT. This encodes CASVPGQSTDTQYF. This chain joins TRBV12-5 and TRBJ2-3; D may be TRBD1 (6 bases). Germline V gene sequence: CDR1 LGHNT, CDR2 FRNRAP. CDR3 length: 14 residues. Trimming took off 7 bases at V and 0 bases at J, with 11 bases between the two ends.

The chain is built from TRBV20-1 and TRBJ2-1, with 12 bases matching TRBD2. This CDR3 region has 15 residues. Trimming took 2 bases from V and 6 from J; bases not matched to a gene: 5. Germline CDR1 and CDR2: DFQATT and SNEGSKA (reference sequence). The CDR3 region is CSARPLAGGINEQFF. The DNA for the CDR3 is TGCAGTGCTAGACCACTAGCGGGAGGTATCAATGAGCAGTTCTTC.

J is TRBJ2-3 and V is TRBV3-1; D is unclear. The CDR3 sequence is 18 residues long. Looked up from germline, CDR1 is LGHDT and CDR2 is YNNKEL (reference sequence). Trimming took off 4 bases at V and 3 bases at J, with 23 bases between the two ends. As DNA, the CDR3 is TGTGCCAGCAGCCCAGCTAGGCCACGGCCGAGTAGGACAGATACGCAGTATTTT. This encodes CASSPARPRPSRTDTQYF.

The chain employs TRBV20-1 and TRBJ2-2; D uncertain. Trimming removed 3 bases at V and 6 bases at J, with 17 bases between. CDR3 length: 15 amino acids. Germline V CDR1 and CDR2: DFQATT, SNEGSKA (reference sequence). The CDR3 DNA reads TGCAGTGCTAGGAACCCCCTGACTCCTTCCGGGGAGCTGTTTTTT. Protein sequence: CSARNPLTPSGELFF.

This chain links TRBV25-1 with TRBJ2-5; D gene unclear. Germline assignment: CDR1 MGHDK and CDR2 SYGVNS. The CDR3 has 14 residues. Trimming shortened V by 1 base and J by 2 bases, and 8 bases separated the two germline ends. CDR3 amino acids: CASSEFGRQETQYF. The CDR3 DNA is TGTGCCAGCAGTGAATTCGGGCGGCAAGAGACCCAGTACTTC. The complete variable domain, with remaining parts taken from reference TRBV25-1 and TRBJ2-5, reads EADIYQTPRYLVIGTGKKITLECSQTMGHDKMYWYQQDPGMELHLIHYSYGVNSTEKGDLSSESTVSRIRTEHFPLTLESARPSHTSQYLCASSEFGRQETQYFGPGTRLLVL.

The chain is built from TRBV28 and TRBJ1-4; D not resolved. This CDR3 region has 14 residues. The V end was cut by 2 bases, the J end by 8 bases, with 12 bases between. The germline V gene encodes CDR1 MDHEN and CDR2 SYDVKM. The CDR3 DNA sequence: TGTGCCAGCAGTTTAAGTACGCCCGACGAAAAACTGTTTTTT. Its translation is CASSLSTPDEKLFF.

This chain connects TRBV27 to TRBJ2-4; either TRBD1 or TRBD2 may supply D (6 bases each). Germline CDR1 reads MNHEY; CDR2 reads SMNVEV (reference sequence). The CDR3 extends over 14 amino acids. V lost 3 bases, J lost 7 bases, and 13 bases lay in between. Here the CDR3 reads CASSLEVGGNIQYF. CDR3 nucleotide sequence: TGTGCCAGCAGTTTGGAAGTAGGGGGGAACATTCAGTACTTC.

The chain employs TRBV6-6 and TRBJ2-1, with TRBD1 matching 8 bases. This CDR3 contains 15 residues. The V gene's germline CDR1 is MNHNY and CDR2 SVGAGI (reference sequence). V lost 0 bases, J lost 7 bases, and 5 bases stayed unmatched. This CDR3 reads CASSYSQGALNEQFF. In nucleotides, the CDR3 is TGTGCCAGCAGTTACTCGCAGGGGGCACTTAATGAGCAGTTCTTC.

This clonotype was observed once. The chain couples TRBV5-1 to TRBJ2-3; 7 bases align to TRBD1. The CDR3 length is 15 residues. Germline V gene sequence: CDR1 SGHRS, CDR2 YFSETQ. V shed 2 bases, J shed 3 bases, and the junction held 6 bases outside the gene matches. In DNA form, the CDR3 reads TGCGCCAGCAGCTTCGATGACAGGGCAACAGATACGCAGTATTTT. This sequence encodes CASSFDDRATDTQYF.

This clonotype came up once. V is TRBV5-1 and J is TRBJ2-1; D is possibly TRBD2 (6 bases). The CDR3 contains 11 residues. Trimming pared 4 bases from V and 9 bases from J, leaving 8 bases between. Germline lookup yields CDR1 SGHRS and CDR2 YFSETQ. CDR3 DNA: TGCGCCAGCAGCATAGCGGTTGAGCAGTTCTTC. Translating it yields CASSIAVEQFF. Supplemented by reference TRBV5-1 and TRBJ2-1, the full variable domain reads KAGVTQTPRYLIKTRGQQVTLSCSPISGHRSVSWYQQTPGQGLQFLFEYFSETQRNKGNFPGRFSGRQFSNSRSEMNVSTLELGDSALYLCASSIAVEQFFGPGTRLTVL.

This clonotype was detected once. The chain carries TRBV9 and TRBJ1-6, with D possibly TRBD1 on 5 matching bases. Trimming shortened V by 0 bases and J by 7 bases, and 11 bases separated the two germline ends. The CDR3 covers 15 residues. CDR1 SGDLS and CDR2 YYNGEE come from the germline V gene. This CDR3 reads CASSVEGAGNSPLHF. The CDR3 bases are TGTGCCAGCAGCGTAGAAGGGGCAGGCAATTCACCCCTCCACTTT.

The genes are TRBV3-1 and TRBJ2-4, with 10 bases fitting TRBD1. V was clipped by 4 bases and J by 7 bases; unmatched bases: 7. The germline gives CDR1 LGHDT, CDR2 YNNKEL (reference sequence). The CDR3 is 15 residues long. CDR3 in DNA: TGTGCCAGCAGCCGTACAGGGACAGGGGAGAACATTCAGTACTTC. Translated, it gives CASSRTGTGENIQYF.